The clone carrying this T cell receptor beta chain occurred many times. These data originate in a study of response to subunit inactivated influenza vaccine. TCRdb re-derived calls from the RT-PCR reads in MiXCR, one entry per CDR3 protein. The table lists hundreds of thousands of distinct CDR3 sequences, 15% to 19% of them singletons, with roughly 12% in the top ten. The CDR3 has 12 residues. V was clipped by 2 bases and J by 7 bases, with 8 bases between them. The TCR was taken from a man over 45 who received an inactivated influenza vaccine. The chain combines TRBV12-3 or TRBV12-4 with TRBJ1-2, with D possibly matching TRBD1 (5 bases). The starting material was PBMCs from blood, obtained approximately 12 days after vaccination. CDR3 sequence reads: CASSLTGSGYTF. CDR3 coding DNA: TGTGCCAGCAGTTTAACAGGATCTGGCTACACCTTC.